This TCR beta chain was sequenced in a study of OX40 agonist ivuxolimab in advanced cancers. The CDR3 runs to 13 residues. Germline V gene data show CDR1 as MDHEN and CDR2 as SYDVKM. Sequencing was performed with immunoSEQ multiplex PCR; in TCRdb, only in-frame clones are kept and a portion is missing. The table shows about 72,000 clones, with roughly nine tenths occurring only once. The sample consisted of CD4+ or CD8+ T cells sorted from blood, taken in a trial of the OX40 agonist ivuxolimab. The chain uses TRBV28 and TRBJ1-3; no definite D call. The clonotype comes from an adult with an advanced solid tumor such as melanoma, head and neck, liver or kidney cancer. In nucleotides, the CDR3 is TGTGCAACCGCTGACGAGTTGAGAAACACCATATATTTT. Its translation: CATADELRNTIYF.